This T cell receptor beta chain came from a study of T cell responses to AZD1222 COVID-19 vaccine. TCRdb keeps only in-frame clones here, not all; method: immunoSEQ multiplex PCR. The sample contains roughly 110,000 clones, approximately 88% of which appear only once. Overall study results and limits: Distributed over spike, vaccine-associated CD4 TCRs predominated at 160-218 and 743-854. Donor demographics were predominantly white British with a female majority; clonal diversity may be underestimated. Repertoires were sampled only after the peak T cell response.

This clone was detected once. What it recognizes is unknown. CDR1 is SGHKS and CDR2 is YYEKEE in the germline V gene (reference sequence). V shed 5 bases and J shed 3 bases, with 12 bases lying between them. CDR3 length: 14 residues. Sequenced material: peripheral blood, taken 28 days after the second AZD1222 dose. This TCR was sampled from an adult who received the AZD1222 COVID-19 vaccine. The chain is built from TRBV5-5 and TRBJ1-5; D is unclear. The CDR3 loop is CASRVGTANQPQHF. In DNA form, the CDR3 reads TGTGCCAGCAGAGTAGGTACTGCCAATCAGCCCCAGCATTTT. The full variable domain, rest sourced from reference TRBV5-5 and TRBJ1-5, is DAGVTQSPTHLIKTRGQQVTLRCSPISGHKSVSWYQQVLGQGPQFIFQYYEKEERGRGNFPDRFSARQFPNYSSELNVNALLLGDSALYLCASRVGTANQPQHFGDGTRLSIL.